What follows are 11 T cell receptor beta chains derived from one specimen sequenced in a study of cytomegalovirus exposure and HLA in healthy donors. PCR amplification relied on 60 Vbeta primers (plus 13 Jbeta primers). Profiling relied on immunoSEQ multiplex PCR, and the TCRdb table lists in-frame clones only, not all of them. The data hold 85,000 to 100,000 clones, with about 78% observed a single time. What was sequenced was PBMCs. Receptors were obtained from a man aged 35 to 55 in good health and CMV-seronegative.

There are a few counts of this clone. This sequence joins TRBV29-1 and TRBJ2-5, with 7 bases identical to TRBD1. Germline V gene sequence: CDR1 SQVTM, CDR2 ANQGSEA. V shed 7 bases, J shed 5 bases, and the junction held 7 bases outside the gene matches. The CDR3 loop spans 12 amino acids. The CDR3 loop reads CSASGQSETQYF. DNA for the CDR3: TGCAGCGCCTCGGGACAGTCGGAGACCCAGTACTTC.

In this sample, this clone turned up once. The rearrangement uses TRBV29-1 and TRBJ2-7, with 7 bases fitting TRBD1. The CDR3 extends over 14 amino acids. CDR1 and CDR2 from the germline V gene are SQVTM and ANQGSEA. After removal of 4 bases from V and 0 bases from J, the junction contained 6 bases not matched to a gene. CDR3: CSVGVTGSSYEQYF. CDR3 sequence (DNA): TGCAGCGTTGGGGTGACAGGGAGCTCCTACGAGCAGTACTTC.

This clone was counted a few times. The chain uses TRBV4-1 and TRBJ1-4; 10 bases align to TRBD1. The CDR3 covers 16 residues. The junction had 9 bases not matched to a gene; V was cut back by 4 bases and J by 7 bases. The V gene's germline CDR1 is MGHRA and CDR2 YSYEKL. CDR3 DNA sequence: TGCGCCAGCAGCCCAGCAGAGGGACAGGGGCCTGAAAAACTGTTTTTT. Translated: CASSPAEGQGPEKLFF.

This chain uses TRBV6-4 with TRBJ2-4, with 10 bases identical to TRBD2. V was clipped by 3 bases and J by 8 bases; unmatched bases: 4. CDR1 MRHNA and CDR2 SNTAGT come from the germline V gene. The CDR3 sequence is 14 residues long. The CDR3 DNA reads TGTGCCAGCAGTGAGAGCGGGGGGGGCCACATTCAGTACTTC. This translates into CASSESGGGHIQYF.

A single count supports this clone. The V gene is TRBV6-8, the J gene TRBJ2-5; D might be TRBD2 (7 bases). V lost 6 bases to trimming and J lost 2 bases, with 16 bases between them. This CDR3 region has 15 residues. Germline values: CDR1 MNHGY, CDR2 SAAAGT. The CDR3 reads CASRVNGGLQETQYF. The CDR3 DNA reads as TGTGCCAGCAGGGTGAACGGGGGGCTGCAAGAGACCCAGTACTTC.

The rearrangement links TRBV28 to TRBJ1-2; D may be TRBD1 (6 bases). This CDR3 region has 16 residues. The V and J ends lost 3 bases and 2 bases respectively, with 16 bases between them. Per germline, CDR1 MDHEN and CDR2 SYDVKM. The CDR3 is CASSLLVGTSNYGYTF. The CDR3 bases are TGTGCCAGCAGTTTGCTAGTAGGGACATCAAACTATGGCTACACCTTC.

The chain employs TRBV11-2 and TRBJ1-4, with a tentative D call TRBD1 (5 bases). Germline assignment: CDR1 SGHAT and CDR2 FQNNGV. Trimming took 0 bases from V and 6 from J, leaving 14 bases between them. The CDR3 covers 16 residues. This chain's CDR3 is CASSLDGAGDYEKLFF. The CDR3 DNA reads TGTGCCAGCAGCTTAGACGGGGCGGGGGATTATGAAAAACTGTTTTTT.

The rearrangement joins TRBV6-5 to TRBJ1-4, with 8 bases matching TRBD1. CDR1 and CDR2 (germline): MNHEY, SVGAGI. The trim removed 6 bases at V and 2 bases at J, leaving 2 bases unmatched. This CDR3 contains 14 residues. This chain's CDR3 is CASRPGGTNEKLFF. The CDR3 DNA reads as TGTGCCAGCAGACCAGGGGGCACTAATGAAAAACTGTTTTTT.

This sequence joins TRBV28 and TRBJ1-6; D is unresolved. Germline values: CDR1 MDHEN, CDR2 SYDVKM. Between the trimmed V and J ends, which lost 5 bases and 6 bases, there was a span of 5 bases. The CDR3 runs 12 residues. The CDR3 DNA sequence: TGTGCCAGCAGTCCCCTTAATTCACCCCTCCACTTT. It yields the protein CASSPLNSPLHF.

This clone was recorded only once. V gene TRBV5-4 combines with J gene TRBJ2-7, with TRBD2 matching 9 bases. This CDR3 has 13 amino acids. Germline values: CDR1 SGHNT, CDR2 YYREEE (reference sequence). V lost 4 bases, J lost 6 bases, and 5 bases stayed unmatched. The CDR3 reads CASSISGGSEQYF. The DNA for the CDR3 is TGTGCCAGCAGCATAAGCGGGGGGTCCGAGCAGTACTTC.

The chain combines TRBV16 with TRBJ2-1; 10 bases are shared with TRBD2. Germline loops: CDR1 KGHSY, CDR2 FQNENV. V shed 0 bases, J shed 6 bases, and the junction held 5 bases outside the gene matches. The CDR3 loop spans 16 amino acids. Here the CDR3 reads CASSQSIAGGINEQFF. The CDR3 coding sequence is TGTGCCAGCAGCCAATCGATAGCGGGAGGTATCAATGAGCAGTTCTTC.